The present T cell receptor beta chain was sequenced within a study of cytomegalovirus exposure and HLA in healthy donors. Losses at the gene ends were 5 bases for V and 2 bases for J; bases not matched to a gene: 4. Per germline, CDR1 MNHEY and CDR2 SMNVEV (reference sequence). This CDR3 is built from 14 residues. This clone turned up a few times. PCR involved 60 Vbeta and 13 Jbeta primers. The repertoire was sequenced with immunoSEQ multiplex PCR; TCRdb's copy has only in-frame clones and lacks some. The sample includes around 130,000 clones, 55% to 75% seen only once; the top ten take roughly 1.6%.

This receptor was identified in a man aged 25-45 years in good health and CMV-seropositive. The sample consisted of PBMCs. V gene TRBV27 combines with J gene TRBJ2-7; TRBD2 matches 9 bases. CDR3 nucleotide sequence: TGTGCCAGCAGTCTAGCGGGGATGCCCTACGAGCAGTACTTC. As protein: CASSLAGMPYEQYF.